Detailed here is one TCR beta chain. Its specific antigen is unknown. Base qualities are missing; no much larger clone stands one base away. The data originate from a study of Graves' ophthalmopathy and Graves' hyperthyroidism listed by TCRdb under 2018. As for the study more broadly: Peripheral blood was collected before any treatment was given, at the time of initial diagnosis. To tell Graves' ophthalmopathy apart from Graves' hyperthyroidism, and to predict which patients would progress to ophthalmopathy, the study relied on TCR beta repertoire signatures. In total, some 140 blood samples were TCR-sequenced: some 40 ophthalmopathy, over 70 hyperthyroidism and some 17 hyperthyroidism-to-ophthalmopathy patients. To explore V-J signatures that separate ophthalmopathy from hyperthyroidism, a discovery set of about a hundred patients was enrolled, consisting of about 45 with ophthalmopathy and 55 to 65 with stable hyperthyroidism. An independent validation cohort was composed of around 19 hyperthyroidism patients and around 16 patients who later progressed from hyperthyroidism to ophthalmopathy. T-cell repertoires of thyroid tissue and blood were compared in several hyperthyroidism patients. Following sample collection, hyperthyroidism patients were given methimazole at a starting dose of 30 mg daily, and ophthalmopathy patients were given high-dose intravenous methylprednisolone. For training and testing, the 100 or so patients in the discovery cohort were randomly divided in a 7:3 ratio.

Paper-wide results and their limitations: In validation, the model predicted ophthalmopathy progression with more than 55% sensitivity and roughly 72% specificity; roughly eleven predicted patients were CT-confirmed with GO in a median of around 6 months. Most of the expanded thyroid clonotypes with a frequency above 0.001 were also detected in blood, and it was suggested that the thyroid immune response may be reflected by blood repertoires. The 13-signature model separated ophthalmopathy from stable hyperthyroidism with 85% to 90% sensitivity and around 84% specificity in cross-validation, and 80%/75% in the test set. Sample size was not statistically predetermined, and group allocation was not concealed from the investigators.

Ophthalmopathy patients were characterized by moderately to severely active disease, a Clinical Activity Score of at least 3, a NOSPECS grade of at least 4, and a disease duration under 3 months. Patients with other autoimmune diseases, uncontrolled infections, pregnancy or lactation were excluded. Diagnosis was based on clinical symptoms, serum thyroxine, TRAb, thyroid ultrasound and orbital computed tomography. Using Ficoll-Paque density gradient centrifugation, PBMCs were isolated from 9 to 10 ml of fresh peripheral blood. Trizol reagent was used to extract the total RNA, and its quality was then checked on an Agilent 2100 Bioanalyzer. The junction shows trimming of 7 bases on V and 2 bases on J, and the gene matches do not reach 7 bases of it. CDR1 and CDR2 are read off the germline V gene (reference sequence) as DFQATT and SNEGSKA. The CDR3 sequence holds 13 residues, the cysteine and phenylalanine included. The sequence is cut down to CDR3 DNA, 39 bases in frame from base 1.

For repertoire sequencing, TCR beta CDR3 regions were amplified from RNA transcripts. HTBI primers and the Qiagen OneStep RT-PCR kit were used in a first-round RT-PCR, which was followed by a second-round multiplex PCR, size selection and purification. Sequencing of the libraries was carried out on an Illumina HiSeq2000 in paired-end mode with 100 bp reads. The paper's processing steps were these. SOAPnuke was used for read processing, and reads with adapters, uncalled bases, a mean Phred below 15, or no exact constant-primer or identifier match were discarded. COPE v1.2.5 was used to merge the high-quality paired reads. Unique nucleotide sequences were defined as clonotypes and aligned to IMGT TRB V, D and J references using MiTCR v1.1. Analysis was restricted to V-J combinations with a frequency above 0.0001, which covered approximately 99% of repertoires. A TCR clonal expansion and chaos score per V-J combination was defined as the ratio of F50 clonal expansion to chaos observed in the TCRdist matrix. Welch's t-statistics and random forest were used to narrow the features down to about a dozen V-J combinations, which were then fed into a naive Bayes classifier. The Morisita-Horn index was used to measure how similar the thyroid and blood repertoires were. Clones were called with MiXCR by TCRdb after fastp trimmed the public reads at Q25, and only in-frame beta chains were retained. Each CDR3 protein appears once, grouped with its most common genes and DNA. None of the V and J calls come from the authors' own analysis; TCRdb made them. Counted in this sample were about 220,000 distinct CDR3 sequences; 20% to 25% of them appeared once. The ten largest make up approximately 40% of the sample.

The TCR originated in a woman aged 45-59 years with Graves' ophthalmopathy. Donor details come from another sample of the same person, matched by shared clones. The source material was peripheral blood. This chain joins TRBV20-1 to TRBJ2-7; 8 bases in the middle match TRBD1. DNA sequence: TGCAGTGTTCCGGGGACAGGCCCCTACGAGCAGTACTTC. This sequence encodes CSVPGTGPYEQYF.